This T cell receptor (beta chain) was documented in a study of blood T cells in healthy people across ages. Study context: About one barcoded TCR beta cDNA was captured per two T cells.

Study observations and caveats: Since the PBMCs were unsorted, naive and antigen-experienced cells could not be conclusively compared.

Note on this clonotype: The antigen remains undetermined.

Combining a sample-barcoded 5' primer with a J-beta primer mix, a second PCR ran for 7 to 11 cycles. A single record per CDR3 protein comes from TCRdb applying MiXCR to the 5' RACE reads. Among some 1.8 million distinct CDR3 sequences listed, approximately 40% were seen once. The sequence came from a human donor in good health. The sequenced sample consisted of blood.

CDR3 nucleotides: TGTGCCAGCAGCAACCGGGACAGGGGAGGATTGCGCAATCAGCCCCAGCATTTT. This sequence encodes CASSNRDRGGLRNQPQHF. The chain couples TRBV4-2 to TRBJ1-5, with 10 bases identical to TRBD1. The germline V gene encodes CDR1 LGHNA and CDR2 YNFKEQ. The CDR3 extends over 18 amino acids. Trimming at V came to 5 bases and at J to 2 bases, leaving 12 bases not matched to a gene.